Only a few counts were recorded for the clone carrying this T cell receptor beta chain. Its antigen is unidentified. This entry belongs to a study of beta chain features in type 1 diabetes. V was clipped by 1 base and J by 8 bases; unmatched bases: 11. The CDR3 contains 16 residues. CDR1 and CDR2 (germline): SGHNT, YYREEE (reference sequence). Study results and limitations: All four CD4+ subsets of Type 1 diabetes patients contained TCRB CDR3s that were moderately but significantly shorter. Type 1 diabetes patients showed fewer insertions and more deletions at VDJ junctions.

Since all of the isolated RNA was reverse transcribed, expressed TCRB transcripts were what got sequenced. Clones were read by immunoSEQ multiplex PCR, and TCRdb kept only the in-frame ones, dropping some. This sample yields a few hundred thousand clones, of which approximately 15% are seen a single time; approximately 0.038% belongs to the top ten. Cells sorted by CD45RO/CCR7/CD25/CD127/CD95/CD27 comprised CD4+ naive, central memory, regulatory and stem cell-like memory cells. The chain couples TRBV5-4 to TRBJ2-1; 8 nucleotides match TRBD2. This clonotype originated in a man aged 25-45 years in good health. Material: naive CD4+ T cells from blood. Here the CDR3 DNA reads TGTGCCAGCAGCTTGTTAACGGGAGGGCCTGGTCATGAGCAGTTCTTC. It codes for CASSLLTGGPGHEQFF.